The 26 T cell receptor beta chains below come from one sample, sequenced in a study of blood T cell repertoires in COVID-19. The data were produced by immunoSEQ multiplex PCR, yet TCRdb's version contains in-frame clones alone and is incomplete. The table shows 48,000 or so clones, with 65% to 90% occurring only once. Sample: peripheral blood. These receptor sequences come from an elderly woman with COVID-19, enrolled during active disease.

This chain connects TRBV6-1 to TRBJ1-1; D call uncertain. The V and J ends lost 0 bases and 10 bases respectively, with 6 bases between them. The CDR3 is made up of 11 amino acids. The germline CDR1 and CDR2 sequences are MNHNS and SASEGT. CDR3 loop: CASSEARRAFF. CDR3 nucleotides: TGTGCCAGCAGTGAAGCCCGGAGAGCTTTCTTT.

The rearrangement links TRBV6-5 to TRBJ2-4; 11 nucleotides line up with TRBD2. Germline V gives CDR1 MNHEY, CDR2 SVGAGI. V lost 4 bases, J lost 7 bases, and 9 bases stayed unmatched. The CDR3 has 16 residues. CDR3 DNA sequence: TGTGCCAGCAGTTTTGACACTAGCGGGAGATCCAACATTCAGTACTTC. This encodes CASSFDTSGRSNIQYF.

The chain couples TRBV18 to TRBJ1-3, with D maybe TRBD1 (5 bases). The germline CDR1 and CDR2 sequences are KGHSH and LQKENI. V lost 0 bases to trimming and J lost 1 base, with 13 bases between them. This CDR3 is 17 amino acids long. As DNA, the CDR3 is TGTGCCAGCTCACCACCGGGGCTACAGGCGTCTGGAAACACCATATATTTT. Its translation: CASSPPGLQASGNTIYF.

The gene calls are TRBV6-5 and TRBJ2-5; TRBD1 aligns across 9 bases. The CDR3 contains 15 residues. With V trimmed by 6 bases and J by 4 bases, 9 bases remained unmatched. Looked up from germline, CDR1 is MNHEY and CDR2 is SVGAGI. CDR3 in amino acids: CASRQNRGPTETQYF. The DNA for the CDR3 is TGTGCCAGCAGACAGAACAGGGGGCCAACAGAGACCCAGTACTTC.

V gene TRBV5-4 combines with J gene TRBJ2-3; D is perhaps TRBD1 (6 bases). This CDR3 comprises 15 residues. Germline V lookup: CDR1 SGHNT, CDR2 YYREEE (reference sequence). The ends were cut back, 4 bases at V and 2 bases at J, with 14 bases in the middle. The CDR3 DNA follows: TGTGCCAGCAGCCTGACCCCAGGGGCCACAGATACGCAGTATTTT. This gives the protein CASSLTPGATDTQYF.

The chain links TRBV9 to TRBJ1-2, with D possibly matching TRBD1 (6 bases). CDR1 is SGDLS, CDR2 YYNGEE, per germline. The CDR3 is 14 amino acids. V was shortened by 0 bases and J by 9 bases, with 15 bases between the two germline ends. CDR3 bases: TGTGCCAGCAGCGTAGGGTCTCGTGGACAGAGCTACACCTTC. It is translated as CASSVGSRGQSYTF.

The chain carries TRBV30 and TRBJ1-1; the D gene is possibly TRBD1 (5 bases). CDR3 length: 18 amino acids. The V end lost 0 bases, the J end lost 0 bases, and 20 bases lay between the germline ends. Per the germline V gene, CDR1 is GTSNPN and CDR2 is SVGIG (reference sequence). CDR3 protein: CAWSVLVGDFTLNTEAFF. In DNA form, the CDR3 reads TGTGCCTGGAGTGTCTTAGTGGGGGACTTTACACTGAACACTGAAGCTTTCTTT.

The CDR3 sequence: CASSLEARDEKLFF. The CDR3 DNA is TGTGCCAGCAGCTTAGAGGCCAGGGATGAAAAACTGTTTTTT. The chain carries TRBV7-2 and TRBJ1-4; D may be TRBD1 (5 bases). Deletions cut 1 base from V and 6 bases from J, with 9 bases between. This CDR3 contains 14 residues. From germline, CDR1 is SGHTA and CDR2 FQGNSA.

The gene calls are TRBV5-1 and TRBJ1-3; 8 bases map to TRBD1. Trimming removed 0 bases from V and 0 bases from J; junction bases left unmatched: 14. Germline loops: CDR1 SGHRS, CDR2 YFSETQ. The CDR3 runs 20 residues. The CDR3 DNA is TGCGCCAGCAGCTTGGCCGGGGCAGGGGGCTTCTCTCTCTCTGGAAACACCATATATTTT. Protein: CASSLAGAGGFSLSGNTIYF.

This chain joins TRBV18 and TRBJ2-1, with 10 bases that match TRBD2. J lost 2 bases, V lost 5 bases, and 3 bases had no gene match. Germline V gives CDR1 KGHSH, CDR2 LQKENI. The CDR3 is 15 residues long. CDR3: CASSIAGGAYNEQFF. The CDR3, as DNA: TGTGCCAGCTCAATAGCGGGGGGCGCCTACAATGAGCAGTTCTTC.

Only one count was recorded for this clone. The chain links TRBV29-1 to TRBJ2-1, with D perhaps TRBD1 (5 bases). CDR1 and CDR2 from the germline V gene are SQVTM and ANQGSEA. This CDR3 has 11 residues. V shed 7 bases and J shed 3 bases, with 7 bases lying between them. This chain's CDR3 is CSADSYNEQFF. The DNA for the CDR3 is TGCAGCGCCGACAGCTACAATGAGCAGTTCTTC.

DNA of the CDR3: TGTGCCAGCAGCCAGTACTACAATGAGCAGTTCTTC. Its protein product is CASSQYYNEQFF. V and J are TRBV5-4 and TRBJ2-1; unclear D gene. V was shortened by 4 bases and J by 3 bases, with 5 bases between the two germline ends. CDR1 and CDR2 (germline): SGHNT, YYREEE (reference sequence). The length of the CDR3 is 12 residues.

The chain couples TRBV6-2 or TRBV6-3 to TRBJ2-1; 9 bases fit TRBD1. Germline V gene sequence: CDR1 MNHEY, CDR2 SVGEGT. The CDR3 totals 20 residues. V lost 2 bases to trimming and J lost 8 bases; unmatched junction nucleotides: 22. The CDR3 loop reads CASSYARGRVGTGRFDEQFF. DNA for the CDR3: TGTGCCAGCAGTTACGCGCGAGGGCGGGTAGGGACAGGGCGTTTCGATGAGCAGTTCTTC.

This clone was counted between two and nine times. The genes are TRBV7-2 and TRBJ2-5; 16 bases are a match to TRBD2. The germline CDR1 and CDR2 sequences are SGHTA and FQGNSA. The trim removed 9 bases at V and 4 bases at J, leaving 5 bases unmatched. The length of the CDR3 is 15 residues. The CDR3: CASGTSGRAGETQYF. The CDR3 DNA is TGTGCCAGTGGGACTAGCGGGAGGGCCGGAGAGACCCAGTACTTC.

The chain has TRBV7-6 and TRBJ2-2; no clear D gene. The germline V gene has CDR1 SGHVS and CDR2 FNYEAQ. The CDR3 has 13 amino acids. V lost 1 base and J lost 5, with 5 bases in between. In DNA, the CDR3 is TGTGCCAGCAGCTTAGGGGCGACCGGGGAGCTGTTTTTT. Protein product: CASSLGATGELFF. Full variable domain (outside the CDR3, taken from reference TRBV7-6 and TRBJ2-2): GAGVSQSPRYKVTKRGQDVALRCDPISGHVSLYWYRQALGQGPEFLTYFNYEAQQDKSGLPNDRFSAERPEGSISTLTIQRTEQRDSAMYRCASSLGATGELFFGEGSRLTVL.

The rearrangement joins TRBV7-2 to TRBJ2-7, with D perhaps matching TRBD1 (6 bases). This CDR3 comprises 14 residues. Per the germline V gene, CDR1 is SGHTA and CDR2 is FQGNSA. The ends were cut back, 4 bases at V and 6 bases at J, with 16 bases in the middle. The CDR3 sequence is CASSSQGLNLEQYF. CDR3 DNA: TGTGCCAGCAGCTCACAGGGTCTAAACCTCGAGCAGTACTTC. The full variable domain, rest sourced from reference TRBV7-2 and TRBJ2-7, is GAGVSQSPSNKVTEKGKDVELRCDPISGHTALYWYRQSLGQGLEFLIYFQGNSAPDKSGLPSDRFSAERTGGSVSTLTIQRTQQEDSAVYLCASSSQGLNLEQYFGPGTRLTVT.

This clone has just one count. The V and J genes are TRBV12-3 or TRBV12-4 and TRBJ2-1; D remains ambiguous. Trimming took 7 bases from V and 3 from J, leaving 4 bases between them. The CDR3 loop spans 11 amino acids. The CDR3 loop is CASNYYNEQFF. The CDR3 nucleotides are TGTGCCAGCAACTACTACAATGAGCAGTTCTTC.

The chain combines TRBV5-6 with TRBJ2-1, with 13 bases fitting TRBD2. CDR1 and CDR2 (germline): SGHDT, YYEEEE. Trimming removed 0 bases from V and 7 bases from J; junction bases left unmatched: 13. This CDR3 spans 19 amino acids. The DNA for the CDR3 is TGTGCCAGCAGCTTGGGCTTATGGCAACTAGCGGGAGGGATGAATGAGCAGTTCTTC. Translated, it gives CASSLGLWQLAGGMNEQFF.

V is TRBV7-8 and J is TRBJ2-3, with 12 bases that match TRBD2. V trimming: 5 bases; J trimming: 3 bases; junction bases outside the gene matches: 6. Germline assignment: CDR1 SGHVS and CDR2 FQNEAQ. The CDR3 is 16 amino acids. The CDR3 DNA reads TGTGCCAGCAGCCCCCGGACTAGCGGGACTACAGATACGCAGTATTTT. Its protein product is CASSPRTSGTTDTQYF.

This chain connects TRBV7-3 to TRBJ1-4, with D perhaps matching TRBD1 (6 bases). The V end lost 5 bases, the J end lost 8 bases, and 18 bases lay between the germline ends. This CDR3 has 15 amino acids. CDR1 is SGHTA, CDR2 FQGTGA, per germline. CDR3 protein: CASSETGTWGEKLFF. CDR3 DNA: TGTGCCAGCAGCGAGACAGGAACCTGGGGGGAAAAACTGTTTTTT.

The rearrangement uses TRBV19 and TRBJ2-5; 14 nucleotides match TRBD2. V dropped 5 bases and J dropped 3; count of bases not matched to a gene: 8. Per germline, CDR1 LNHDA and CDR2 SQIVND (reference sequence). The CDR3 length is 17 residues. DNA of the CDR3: TGTGCCAGTAGTTTGTCCGGGACTAGCGGGGGCAAAGAGACCCAGTACTTC. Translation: CASSLSGTSGGKETQYF.

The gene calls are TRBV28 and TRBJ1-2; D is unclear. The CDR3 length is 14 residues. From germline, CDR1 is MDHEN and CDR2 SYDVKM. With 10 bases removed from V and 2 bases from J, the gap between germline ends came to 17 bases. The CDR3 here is CATKGLGLNYGYTF. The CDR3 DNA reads TGTGCCACCAAAGGTCTCGGACTAAACTATGGCTACACCTTC.

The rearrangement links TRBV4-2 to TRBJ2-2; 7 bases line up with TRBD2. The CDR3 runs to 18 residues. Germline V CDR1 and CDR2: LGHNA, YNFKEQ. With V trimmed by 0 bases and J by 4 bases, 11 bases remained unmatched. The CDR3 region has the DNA TGTGCCAGCAGCCAAGATGTCCTGGACGGGGGGAGCACCGGGGAGCTGTTTTTT. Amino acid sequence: CASSQDVLDGGSTGELFF.

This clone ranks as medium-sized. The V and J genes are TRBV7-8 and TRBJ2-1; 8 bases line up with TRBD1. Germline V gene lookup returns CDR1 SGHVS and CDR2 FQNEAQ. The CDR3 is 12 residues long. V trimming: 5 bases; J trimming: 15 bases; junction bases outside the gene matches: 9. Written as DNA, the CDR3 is TGTGCCAGCAGCCCAGGTCGGGACAGGACGTTCTTC. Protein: CASSPGRDRTFF.

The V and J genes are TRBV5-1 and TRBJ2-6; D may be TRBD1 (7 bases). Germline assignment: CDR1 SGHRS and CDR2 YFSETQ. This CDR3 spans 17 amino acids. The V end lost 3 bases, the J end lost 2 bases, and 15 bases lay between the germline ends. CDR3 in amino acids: CASSSDRRGTGANVLTF. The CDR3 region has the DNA TGCGCCAGCAGCTCGGACAGGAGGGGTACTGGGGCCAACGTCCTGACTTTC. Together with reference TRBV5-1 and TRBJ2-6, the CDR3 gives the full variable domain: KAGVTQTPRYLIKTRGQQVTLSCSPISGHRSVSWYQQTPGQGLQFLFEYFSETQRNKGNFPGRFSGRQFSNSRSEMNVSTLELGDSALYLCASSSDRRGTGANVLTFGAGSRLTVL.

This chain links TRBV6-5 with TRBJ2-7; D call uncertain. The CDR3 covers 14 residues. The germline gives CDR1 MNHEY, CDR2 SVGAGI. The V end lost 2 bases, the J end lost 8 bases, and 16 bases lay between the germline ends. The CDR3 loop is CASSYTGPPSQQYF. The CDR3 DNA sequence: TGTGCCAGCAGTTACACGGGTCCGCCCAGCCAGCAGTACTTC.